Below, 10 T cell receptor beta chains from the same sample are listed, as sequenced in a study of lymphopenia after photon versus proton radiotherapy. Using immunoSEQ multiplex PCR, the repertoire was profiled, and TCRdb retains in-frame clones only, with some absent. The sample has tens of thousands of clones, roughly 80% seen once. Sequences were derived from peripheral blood, sampled from a patient treated with proton-based radiotherapy. These receptors originate from a man in his sixties with pancreatic cancer.

This chain links TRBV29-1 with TRBJ2-3; D is possibly TRBD2 (6 bases). The V gene lost 8 bases and the J gene lost 0 bases, with 12 bases spanning the gap. This CDR3 is 13 amino acids long. Germline V gene data show CDR1 as SQVTM and CDR2 as ANQGSEA. CDR3 loop: CSHSSDSTDTQYF. In DNA form, the CDR3 reads TGCAGCCACTCTAGCGATAGCACAGATACGCAGTATTTT.

The CDR3 is CASRVKPNQELFF. The CDR3 DNA reads as TGTGCCAGCAGGGTCAAGCCTAACCAGGAGCTGTTTTTT. The chain combines TRBV6-1 with TRBJ2-2; D gene uncertain. Trimming took 6 bases from V and 10 from J, leaving 15 bases between them. This CDR3 region has 13 residues. Germline CDR1 MNHNS, CDR2 SASEGT.

The rearrangement joins TRBV28 to TRBJ2-7, with D perhaps TRBD1 (5 bases). Trimming pared 2 bases from V and 4 bases from J, leaving 15 bases between. Germline CDR1 and CDR2: MDHEN and SYDVKM. CDR3 size: 15 residues. CDR3 DNA sequence: TGTGCCAGCAGTTTAATGCAGGGCCTAAATTACGAGCAGTACTTC. This encodes CASSLMQGLNYEQYF. The whole variable domain, remainder taken from reference TRBV28 and TRBJ2-7, is DVKVTQSSRYLVKRTGEKVFLECVQDMDHENMFWYRQDPGLGLRLIYFSYDVKMKEKGDIPEGYSVSREKKERFSLILESASTNQTSMYLCASSLMQGLNYEQYFGPGTRLTVT.

The chain is built from TRBV11-2 and TRBJ1-1; no firm D call. Trimming took 5 bases from V and 1 from J, leaving 11 bases between them. The CDR3 covers 14 residues. CDR1 and CDR2 from the germline V gene are SGHAT and FQNNGV. The CDR3 here is CASSVRPGNTEAFF. Here the CDR3 DNA reads TGTGCCAGCAGCGTAAGACCGGGGAACACTGAAGCTTTCTTT.

This rearrangement joins TRBV19 to TRBJ1-2, with 7 bases matching TRBD1. Germline CDR1 LNHDA, CDR2 SQIVND (reference sequence). This CDR3 is 13 amino acids long. Trimming cost V 9 bases and J 5 bases; bases outside gene matches: 9. The DNA for the CDR3 is TGTGCCAGCCACACACAGGGGACTTATGGCTACACCTTC. Its protein is CASHTQGTYGYTF.

This chain connects TRBV4-2 to TRBJ2-6, with a tentative D call TRBD1 (5 bases). This CDR3 spans 17 amino acids. The germline CDR1 and CDR2 sequences are LGHNA and YNFKEQ. Trimming took off 2 bases at V and 0 bases at J, with 11 bases between the two ends. CDR3 bases: TGTGCCAGCAGCCAACACACGACAGTCTCTGGGGCCAACGTCCTGACTTTC. It encodes CASSQHTTVSGANVLTF.

This sequence joins TRBV6-1 and TRBJ1-2, with 12 bases identical to TRBD1. The CDR3 covers 14 residues. Per the germline V gene, CDR1 is MNHNS and CDR2 is SASEGT. J gave up 3 bases and V 6 bases, and 2 bases lay outside the gene matches. For the CDR3, the DNA is TGTGCCAGCAGCGGGACAGGGGGCGACTATGGCTACACCTTC. Its translation is CASSGTGGDYGYTF.

The V and J genes are TRBV30 and TRBJ1-1; TRBD1 matches at 8 bases. This CDR3 contains 16 residues. V trimming: 2 bases; J trimming: 4 bases; junction bases outside the gene matches: 12. CDR1 and CDR2 from the germline V gene are GTSNPN and SVGIG (reference sequence). The CDR3 sequence is CAWSSPAGGKGTEAFF. The CDR3 nucleotides read TGTGCCTGGAGTTCACCTGCAGGGGGCAAGGGCACTGAAGCTTTCTTT.

The CDR3 DNA follows: TGTGCCAGCAGTTACCGGGGACTACCTAGTACAAATGAGCAGTTCTTC. It specifies CASSYRGLPSTNEQFF. The chain combines TRBV6-5 with TRBJ2-1, with 7 bases aligning to TRBD2. The CDR3 loop spans 16 amino acids. Germline assignment: CDR1 MNHEY and CDR2 SVGAGI. Trimming cost V 2 bases and J 7 bases; bases outside gene matches: 11.

The genes are TRBV7-9 and TRBJ2-5; TRBD1 or TRBD2 may be the D gene (5 bases each). This CDR3 contains 14 residues. The germline gives CDR1 SEHNR, CDR2 FQNEAQ (reference sequence). V lost 5 bases, J lost 0 bases, and 10 bases lay in between. The CDR3 DNA reads as TGTGCCAGCAGCCTCGGGACGGACCAAGAGACCCAGTACTTC. This translates into CASSLGTDQETQYF.